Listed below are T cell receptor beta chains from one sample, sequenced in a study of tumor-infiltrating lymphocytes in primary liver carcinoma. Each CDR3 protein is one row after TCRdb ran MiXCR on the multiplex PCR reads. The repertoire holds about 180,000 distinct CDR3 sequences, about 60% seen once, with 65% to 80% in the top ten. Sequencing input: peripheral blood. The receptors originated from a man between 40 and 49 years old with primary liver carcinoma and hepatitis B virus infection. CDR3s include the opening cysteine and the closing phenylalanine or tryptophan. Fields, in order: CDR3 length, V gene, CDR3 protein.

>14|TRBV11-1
CTSSPARATYEQYF
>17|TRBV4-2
CASSPGLAGVSHGTQYF
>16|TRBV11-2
CASSLEGLAWTDTQYF
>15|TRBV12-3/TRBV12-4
CVSSFGQGAKNIQYF
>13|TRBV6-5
CASRNRLAGSQYF
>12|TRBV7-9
CASSLGGGGKFF
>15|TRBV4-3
CASSLEGTAAYEQYF
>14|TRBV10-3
CAIGKDAGNQPQHF
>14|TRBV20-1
CSAQMRDHTGELFF
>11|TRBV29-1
CSVVRNTEAFF
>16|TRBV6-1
CASSWLAGSSTDTQYF
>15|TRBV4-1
CASSHRTSEVREQFF
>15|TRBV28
CASRWTSGSTGELFF
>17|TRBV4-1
CASSPPSLAGGPNGQYF
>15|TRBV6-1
CASRGGGVGDTEAFF
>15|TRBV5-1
CTSTLGGAGNNEQFF
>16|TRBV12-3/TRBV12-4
CASSLVGGSFGNEQFF
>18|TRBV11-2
CASSRGLAGGNPPYEQYF
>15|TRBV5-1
CASSLREAGDYGYTF
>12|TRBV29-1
CSVLGRGDTQYF
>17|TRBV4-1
CSSSQVGRGVGRAPLHF
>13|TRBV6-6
CASRSSGLNEQFF
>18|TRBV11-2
CSSGRRDWLHSGANVLTF
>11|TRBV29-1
CSVEDLDGYTF
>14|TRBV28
CASRRQGGLFGYTF
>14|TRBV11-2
CASSPSTSTYEQYF
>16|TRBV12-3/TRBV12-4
CASTPQGLTSTDTQYF
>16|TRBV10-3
CAIRPGTGPNSYEQYF
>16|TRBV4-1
CASSPRFTAGREPQHF